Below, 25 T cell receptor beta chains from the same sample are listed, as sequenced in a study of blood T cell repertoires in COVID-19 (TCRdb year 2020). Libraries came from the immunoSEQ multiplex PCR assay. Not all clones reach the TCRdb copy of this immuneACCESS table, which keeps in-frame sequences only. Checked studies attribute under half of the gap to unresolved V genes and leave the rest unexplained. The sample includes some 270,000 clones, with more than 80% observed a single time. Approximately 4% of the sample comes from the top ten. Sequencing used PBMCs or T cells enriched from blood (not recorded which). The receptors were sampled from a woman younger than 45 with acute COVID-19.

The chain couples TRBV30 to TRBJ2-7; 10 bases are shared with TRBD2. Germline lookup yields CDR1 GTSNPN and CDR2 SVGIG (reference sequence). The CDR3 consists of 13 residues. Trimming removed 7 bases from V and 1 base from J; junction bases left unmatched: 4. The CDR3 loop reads CAYILAGSYEQYF. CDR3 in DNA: TGTGCCTACATACTAGCGGGATCCTACGAGCAGTACTTC.

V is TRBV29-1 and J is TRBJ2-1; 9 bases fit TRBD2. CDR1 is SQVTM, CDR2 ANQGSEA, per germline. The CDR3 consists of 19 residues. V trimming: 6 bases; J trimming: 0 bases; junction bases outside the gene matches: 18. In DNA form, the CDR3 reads TGCAGCGTCGGACTTGGGTCACCTACTAGCGGGTCCTCCTACAATGAGCAGTTCTTC. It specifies CSVGLGSPTSGSSYNEQFF.

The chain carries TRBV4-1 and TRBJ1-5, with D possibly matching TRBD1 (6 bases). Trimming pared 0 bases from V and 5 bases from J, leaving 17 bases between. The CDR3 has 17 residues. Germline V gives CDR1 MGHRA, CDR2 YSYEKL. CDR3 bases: TGCGCCAGCAGCCAAGAACGGGGACATGAGTGGGATCAGCCCCAGCATTTT. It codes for CASSQERGHEWDQPQHF.

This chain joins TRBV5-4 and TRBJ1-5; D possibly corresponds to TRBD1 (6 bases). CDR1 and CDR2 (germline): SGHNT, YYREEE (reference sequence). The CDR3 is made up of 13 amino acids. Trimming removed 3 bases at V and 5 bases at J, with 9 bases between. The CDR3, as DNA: TGTGCCAGCAGCTGGGGACACGATCAGCCCCAGCATTTT. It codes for CASSWGHDQPQHF.

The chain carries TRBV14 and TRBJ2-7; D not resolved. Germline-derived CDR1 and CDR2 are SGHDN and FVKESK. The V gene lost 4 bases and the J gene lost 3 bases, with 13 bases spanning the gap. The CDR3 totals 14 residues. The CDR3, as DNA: TGTGCCAGCAGCCTCCTAGGTTCCATCTACGAGCAGTACTTC. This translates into CASSLLGSIYEQYF. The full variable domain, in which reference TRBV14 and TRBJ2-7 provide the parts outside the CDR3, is EAGVTQFPSHSVIEKGQTVTLRCDPISGHDNLYWYRRVMGKEIKFLLHFVKESKQDESGMPNNRFLAERTGGTYSTLKVQPAELEDSGVYFCASSLLGSIYEQYFGPGTRLTVT.

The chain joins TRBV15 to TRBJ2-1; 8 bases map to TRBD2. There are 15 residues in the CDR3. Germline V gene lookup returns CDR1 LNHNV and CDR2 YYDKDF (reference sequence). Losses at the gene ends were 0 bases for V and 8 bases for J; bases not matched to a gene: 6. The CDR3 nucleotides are TGTGCCACCAGCAGAGAGCGTGTAGCGGGATATGAGCAGTTCTTC. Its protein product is CATSRERVAGYEQFF. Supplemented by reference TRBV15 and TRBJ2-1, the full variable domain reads DAMVIQNPRYQVTQFGKPVTLSCSQTLNHNVMYWYQQKSSQAPKLLFHYYDKDFNNEADTPDNFQSRRPNTSFCFLDIRSPGLGDTAMYLCATSRERVAGYEQFFGPGTRLTVL.

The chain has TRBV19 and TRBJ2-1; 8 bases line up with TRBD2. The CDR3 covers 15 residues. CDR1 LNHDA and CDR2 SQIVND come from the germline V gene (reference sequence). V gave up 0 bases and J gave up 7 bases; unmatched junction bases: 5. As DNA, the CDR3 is TGTGCCAGTAGTATAGACGGGAGGGCCAGGAATGAGCAGTTCTTC. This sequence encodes CASSIDGRARNEQFF.

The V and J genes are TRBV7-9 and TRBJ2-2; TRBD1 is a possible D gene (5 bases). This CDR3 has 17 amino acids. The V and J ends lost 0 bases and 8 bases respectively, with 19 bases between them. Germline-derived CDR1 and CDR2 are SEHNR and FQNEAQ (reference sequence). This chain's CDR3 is CASSLAGQRIPSGELFF. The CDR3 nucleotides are TGTGCCAGCAGCTTAGCCGGACAAAGAATACCGTCAGGGGAGCTGTTTTTT.

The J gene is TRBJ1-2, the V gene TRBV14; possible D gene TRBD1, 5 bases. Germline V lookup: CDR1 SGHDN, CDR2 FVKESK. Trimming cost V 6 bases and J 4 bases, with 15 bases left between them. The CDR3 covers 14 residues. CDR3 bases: TGTGCCAGCAGTTCATTAGGGGAAGGCTATGGCTACACCTTC. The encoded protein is CASSSLGEGYGYTF.

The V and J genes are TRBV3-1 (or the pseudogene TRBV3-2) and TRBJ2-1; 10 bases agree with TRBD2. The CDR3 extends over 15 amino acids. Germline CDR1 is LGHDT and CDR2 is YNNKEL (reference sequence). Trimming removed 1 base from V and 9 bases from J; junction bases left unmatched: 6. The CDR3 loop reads CASSQVLAGEGEQFF. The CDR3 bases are TGTGCCAGCAGCCAAGTTCTAGCGGGAGAGGGTGAGCAGTTCTTC.

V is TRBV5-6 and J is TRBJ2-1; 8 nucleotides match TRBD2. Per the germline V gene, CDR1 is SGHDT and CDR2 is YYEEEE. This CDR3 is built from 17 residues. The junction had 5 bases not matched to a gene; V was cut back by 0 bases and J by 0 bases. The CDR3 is CASSLVLAGPSYNEQFF. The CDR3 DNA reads TGTGCCAGCAGCTTGGTGCTAGCGGGCCCCTCCTACAATGAGCAGTTCTTC.

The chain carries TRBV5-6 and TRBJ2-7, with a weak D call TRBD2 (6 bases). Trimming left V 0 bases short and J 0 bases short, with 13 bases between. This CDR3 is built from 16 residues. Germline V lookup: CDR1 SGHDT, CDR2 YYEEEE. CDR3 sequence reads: CASSLVGGGSSYEQYF. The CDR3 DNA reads TGTGCCAGCAGCTTGGTGGGAGGAGGAAGCTCCTACGAGCAGTACTTC.

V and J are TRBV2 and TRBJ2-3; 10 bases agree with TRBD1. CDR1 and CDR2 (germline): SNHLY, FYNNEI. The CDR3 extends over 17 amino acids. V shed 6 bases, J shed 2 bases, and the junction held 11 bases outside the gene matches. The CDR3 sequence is CASSLDRGQGVTDTQYF. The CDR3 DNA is TGTGCCAGCAGCCTAGACAGGGGGCAAGGTGTCACAGATACGCAGTATTTT. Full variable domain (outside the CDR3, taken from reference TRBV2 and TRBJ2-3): EPEVTQTPSHQVTQMGQEVILRCVPISNHLYFYWYRQILGQKVEFLVSFYNNEISEKSEIFDDQFSVERPDGSNFTLKIRSTKLEDSAMYFCASSLDRGQGVTDTQYFGPGTRLTVL.

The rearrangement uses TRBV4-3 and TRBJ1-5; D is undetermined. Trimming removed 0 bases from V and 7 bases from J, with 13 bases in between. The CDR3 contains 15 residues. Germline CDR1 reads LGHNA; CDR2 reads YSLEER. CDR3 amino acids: CASSQDRGSGQPQHF. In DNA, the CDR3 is TGCGCCAGCAGCCAAGATCGGGGTTCTGGGCAGCCCCAGCATTTT.

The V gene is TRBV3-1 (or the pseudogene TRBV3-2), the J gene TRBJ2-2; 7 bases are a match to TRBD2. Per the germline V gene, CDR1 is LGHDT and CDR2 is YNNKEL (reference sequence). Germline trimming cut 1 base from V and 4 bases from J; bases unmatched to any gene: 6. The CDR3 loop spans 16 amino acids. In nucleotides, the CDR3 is TGTGCCAGCAGCCAAGCGGGCCTAGCGGTCACCGGGGAGCTGTTTTTT. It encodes CASSQAGLAVTGELFF.

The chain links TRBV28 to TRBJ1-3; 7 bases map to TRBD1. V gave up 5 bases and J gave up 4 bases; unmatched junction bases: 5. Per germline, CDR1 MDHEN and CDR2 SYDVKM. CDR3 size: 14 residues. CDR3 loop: CASSPTGPGNTIYF. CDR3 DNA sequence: TGTGCCAGCAGTCCGACAGGGCCCGGAAACACCATATATTTT.

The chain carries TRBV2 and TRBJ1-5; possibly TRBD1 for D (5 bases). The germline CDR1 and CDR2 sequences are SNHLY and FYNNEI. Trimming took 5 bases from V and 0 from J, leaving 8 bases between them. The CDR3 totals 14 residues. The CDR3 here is CASSRQYSNQPQHF. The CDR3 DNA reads TGTGCCAGCAGTCGACAGTATAGCAATCAGCCCCAGCATTTT.

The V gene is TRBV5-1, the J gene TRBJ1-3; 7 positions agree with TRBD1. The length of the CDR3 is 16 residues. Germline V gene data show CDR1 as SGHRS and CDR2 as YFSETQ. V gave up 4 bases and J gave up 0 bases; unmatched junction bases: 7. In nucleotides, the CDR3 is TGCGCCAGCAGCCCAGGGGACAGTCTCTCTGGAAACACCATATATTTT. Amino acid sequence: CASSPGDSLSGNTIYF. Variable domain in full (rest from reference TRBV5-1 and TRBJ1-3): KAGVTQTPRYLIKTRGQQVTLSCSPISGHRSVSWYQQTPGQGLQFLFEYFSETQRNKGNFPGRFSGRQFSNSRSEMNVSTLELGDSALYLCASSPGDSLSGNTIYFGEGSWLTVV.

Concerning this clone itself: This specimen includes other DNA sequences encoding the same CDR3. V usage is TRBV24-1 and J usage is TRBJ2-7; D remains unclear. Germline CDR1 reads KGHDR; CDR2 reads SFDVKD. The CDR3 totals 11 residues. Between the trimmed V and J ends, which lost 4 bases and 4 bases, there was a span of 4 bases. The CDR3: CATSDTYEQYF. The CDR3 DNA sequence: TGTGCCACCAGTGACACTTACGAGCAGTACTTC.

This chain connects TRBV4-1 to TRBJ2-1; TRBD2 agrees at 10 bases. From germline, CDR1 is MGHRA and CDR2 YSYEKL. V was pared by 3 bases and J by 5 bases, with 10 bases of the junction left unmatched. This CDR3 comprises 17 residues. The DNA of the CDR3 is TGCGCCAGCAGCCAGTCTGGGAGCGGGAGGGCCGACAATGAGCAGTTCTTC. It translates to CASSQSGSGRADNEQFF.

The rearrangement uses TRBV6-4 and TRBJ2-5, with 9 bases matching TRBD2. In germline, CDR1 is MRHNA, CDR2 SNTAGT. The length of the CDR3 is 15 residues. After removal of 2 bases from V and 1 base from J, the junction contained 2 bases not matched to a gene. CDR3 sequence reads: CASSDRAGGQETQYF. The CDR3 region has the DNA TGTGCCAGCAGTGACCGAGCGGGAGGCCAAGAGACCCAGTACTTC.

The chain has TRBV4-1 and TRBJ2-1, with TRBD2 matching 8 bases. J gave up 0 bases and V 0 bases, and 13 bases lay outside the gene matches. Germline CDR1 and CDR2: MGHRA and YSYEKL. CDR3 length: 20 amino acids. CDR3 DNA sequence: TGCGCCAGCAGCCAAGAGGCCCAGGCTAGCGGGTCCTACTCCTACAATGAGCAGTTCTTC. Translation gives CASSQEAQASGSYSYNEQFF.

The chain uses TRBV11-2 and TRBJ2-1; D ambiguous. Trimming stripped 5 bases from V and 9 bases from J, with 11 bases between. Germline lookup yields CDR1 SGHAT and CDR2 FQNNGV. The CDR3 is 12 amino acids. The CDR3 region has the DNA TGTGCCAGCAGCCCGAACTCCGGTGAGCAGTTCTTC. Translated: CASSPNSGEQFF.

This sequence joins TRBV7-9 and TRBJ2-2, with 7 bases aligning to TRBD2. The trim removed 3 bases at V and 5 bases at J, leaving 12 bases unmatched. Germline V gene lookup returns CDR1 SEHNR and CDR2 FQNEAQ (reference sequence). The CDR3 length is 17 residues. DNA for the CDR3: TGTGCCAGCAGCTTTCGGCAGGCGGGAGATTTTACCGGGGAGCTGTTTTTT. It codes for CASSFRQAGDFTGELFF.

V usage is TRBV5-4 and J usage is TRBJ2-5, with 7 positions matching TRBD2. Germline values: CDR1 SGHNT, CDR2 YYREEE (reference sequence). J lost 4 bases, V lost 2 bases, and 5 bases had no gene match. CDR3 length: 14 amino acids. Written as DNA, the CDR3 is TGTGCCAGCAGCTTCTGGGGCGGGGGAGAGACCCAGTACTTC. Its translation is CASSFWGGGETQYF.